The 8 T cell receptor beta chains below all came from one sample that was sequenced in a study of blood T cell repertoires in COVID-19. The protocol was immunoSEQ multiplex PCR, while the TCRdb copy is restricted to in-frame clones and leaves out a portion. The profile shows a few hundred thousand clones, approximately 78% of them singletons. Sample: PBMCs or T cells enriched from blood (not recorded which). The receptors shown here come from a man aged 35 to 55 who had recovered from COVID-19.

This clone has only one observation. The DNA for the CDR3 is TGTGCCAGCAGCTTAGCGCTGGGCGGGTCAACCTACGAGCAGTACTTC. Its protein is CASSLALGGSTYEQYF. The chain is built from TRBV7-8 and TRBJ2-7, with D perhaps TRBD2 (5 bases). The V end was cut by 0 bases, the J end by 2 bases, with 14 bases between. This CDR3 has 16 residues. CDR1 and CDR2 from the germline V gene are SGHVS and FQNEAQ.

CDR3 in DNA: TGTGCCAGCAGTGCTTCTATTCGCGACAGGGACTACGAGCAGTACTTC. This encodes CASSASIRDRDYEQYF. The chain uses TRBV27 and TRBJ2-7, with 7 positions matching TRBD1. V shed 5 bases, J shed 3 bases, and the junction held 13 bases outside the gene matches. The V gene's germline CDR1 is MNHEY and CDR2 SMNVEV (reference sequence). This CDR3 comprises 16 residues.

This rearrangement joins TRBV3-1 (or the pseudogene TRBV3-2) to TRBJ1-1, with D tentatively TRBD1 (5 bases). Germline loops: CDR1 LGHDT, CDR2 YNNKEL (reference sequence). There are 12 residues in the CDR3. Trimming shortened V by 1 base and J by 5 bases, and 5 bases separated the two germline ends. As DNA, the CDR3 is TGTGCCAGCAGCCAAGGACAGACTGAAGCTTTCTTT. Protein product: CASSQGQTEAFF.

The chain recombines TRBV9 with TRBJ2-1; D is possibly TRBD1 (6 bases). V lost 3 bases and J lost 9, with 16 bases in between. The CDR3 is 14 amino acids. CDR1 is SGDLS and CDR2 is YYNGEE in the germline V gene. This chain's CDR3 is CASSGLGGMGEQFF. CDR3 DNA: TGTGCCAGCAGCGGGTTAGGGGGTATGGGTGAGCAGTTCTTC.

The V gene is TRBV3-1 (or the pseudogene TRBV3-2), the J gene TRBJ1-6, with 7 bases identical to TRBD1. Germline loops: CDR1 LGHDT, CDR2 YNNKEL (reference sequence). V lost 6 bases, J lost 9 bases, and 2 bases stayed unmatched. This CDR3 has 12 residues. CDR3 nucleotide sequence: TGTGCCAGCAGGACAGGGCTTTCACCCCTCCACTTT. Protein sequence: CASRTGLSPLHF.

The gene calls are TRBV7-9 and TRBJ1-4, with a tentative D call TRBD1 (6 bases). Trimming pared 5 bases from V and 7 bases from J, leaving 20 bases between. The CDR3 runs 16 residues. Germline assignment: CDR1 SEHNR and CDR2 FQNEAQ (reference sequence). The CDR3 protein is CASSRPWAGGPEKLFF. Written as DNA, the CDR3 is TGTGCCAGCAGCCGACCCTGGGCCGGGGGGCCTGAAAAACTGTTTTTT.

The CDR3 DNA sequence: TGTGCCTGGAGTGAAGGTCTAGCGGGGTTGGATGAGCAGTTCTTC. It translates to CAWSEGLAGLDEQFF. The rearrangement joins TRBV30 to TRBJ2-1; 9 nucleotides line up with TRBD2. This CDR3 contains 15 residues. Per the germline V gene, CDR1 is GTSNPN and CDR2 is SVGIG (reference sequence). Germline trimming cut 1 base from V and 8 bases from J; bases unmatched to any gene: 9.

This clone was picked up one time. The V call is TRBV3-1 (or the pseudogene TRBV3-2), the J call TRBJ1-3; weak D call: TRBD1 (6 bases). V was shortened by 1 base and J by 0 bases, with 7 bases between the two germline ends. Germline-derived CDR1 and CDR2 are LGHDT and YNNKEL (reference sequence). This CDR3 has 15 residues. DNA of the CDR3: TGTGCCAGCAGCCAAGGGACAGTCTCTGGAAACACCATATATTTT. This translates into CASSQGTVSGNTIYF.